The sequence of this TCR beta chain was determined in a study of T cell repertoires in cytomegalovirus infection. Study at large: Recently identified HLA-C-restricted and well-studied HLA-B-restricted CMV epitopes were used. Public TCR beta signatures were indicative of both CMV infection and a matching HLA type.

TCRdb called the reads again in MiXCR, with one record for every CDR3 protein. The sample includes around 750,000 distinct CDR3 sequences, approximately 32% seen only once; the top ten take around 11%. In regard to this clonotype: As yet, its antigen is unknown.

The CDR3 has 16 residues. Germline CDR1 and CDR2: SGHVS and FNYEAQ. Between the trimmed V and J ends, which lost 3 bases and 6 bases, there was a span of 20 bases. The receptor was isolated from a human donor in good health (CMV status not recorded). Some clones in this sample may be carry-over from other donors' samples. Source: cultured CD8+ T cells from PBMCs, taken from culture after CMV antigen stimulation. The chain employs TRBV7-6 and TRBJ2-5, with D maybe TRBD1 (7 bases). CDR3 residues: CASSFPSSRGAKTQYF. CDR3 bases: TGTGCCAGCAGCTTTCCCTCTAGCAGGGGGGCCAAGACCCAGTACTTC.